A selection of T cell receptor beta chains follows, all from one sample in a study of blood T cell repertoires in COVID-19. The protocol was immunoSEQ multiplex PCR, while the TCRdb copy is restricted to in-frame clones and leaves out a portion. The sample records about 480,000 clones, around 85% being singletons. Specimen: PBMCs or T cells enriched from blood (not recorded which). Receptors originate from a woman between 55 and 75 years old who had recovered from COVID-19. CDR3s include the opening cysteine and the closing phenylalanine or tryptophan. D genes are given only for firm matches. Clone size is stated in some rows and not others, as once, few, many or a class when expanded.

CDR3 DNA: TGTGCCATCAGCGTGAGGCAGAACACTGAAGCTTTCTTT
CDR3 protein: CAISVRQNTEAFF
clone size: .
J gene: TRBJ1-1
V gene: TRBV10-3
D gene: .

CDR3 DNA: TGCGCCAGCAGCTTGGGGGACAGCTCCGGGCCCCAGCATTTT
CDR3 protein: CASSLGDSSGPQHF
clone size: .
J gene: TRBJ1-5
V gene: TRBV5-1
D gene: TRBD1

CDR3 DNA: TGTGCCAGCAGCCAAGAAGGCCGGGGTAGCACTGAAGCTTTCTTT
CDR3 protein: CASSQEGRGSTEAFF
clone size: .
J gene: TRBJ1-1
V gene: TRBV3-1/TRBV3-2
D gene: .

CDR3 DNA: TGTGCCACCAGTGCCCTCTCCGGGACAGGGTTCCAAGAGACCCAGTACTTC
CDR3 protein: CATSALSGTGFQETQYF
clone size: .
J gene: TRBJ2-5
V gene: TRBV24-1
D gene: TRBD1

CDR3 DNA: TGCGCCAGCAGCGGGGGACAAGGGTATGGCTACACCTTC
CDR3 protein: CASSGGQGYGYTF
clone size: .
J gene: TRBJ1-2
V gene: TRBV5-1
D gene: .

CDR3 DNA: TGTGCCAGCAGCCAACCAACAGTGCTTGTCGGTTACACCTTC
CDR3 protein: CASSQPTVLVGYTF
clone size: .
J gene: TRBJ1-2
V gene: TRBV5-8
D gene: .

CDR3 DNA: TGTGCCAGCAGCGCCTTTGGGGGGAGAGGAGAAAAACTGTTTTTT
CDR3 protein: CASSAFGGRGEKLFF
clone size: .
J gene: TRBJ1-4
V gene: TRBV6-5
D gene: .

CDR3 DNA: TGTGCCAGCAGCAAACAGGGGGCGTTTGGCTACACCTTC
CDR3 protein: CASSKQGAFGYTF
clone size: .
J gene: TRBJ1-2
V gene: TRBV5-4
D gene: TRBD1

CDR3 DNA: TGTGCCAGCAGTTTAAGCGACCTCCCAAGCACAGATACGCAGTATTTT
CDR3 protein: CASSLSDLPSTDTQYF
clone size: .
J gene: TRBJ2-3
V gene: TRBV27
D gene: .

CDR3 DNA: TGCGCCAGCAGCTTCACCAGGGCACACACCGGGGAGCTGTTTTTT
CDR3 protein: CASSFTRAHTGELFF
clone size: .
J gene: TRBJ2-2
V gene: TRBV5-1
D gene: .

CDR3 DNA: TGTGCCACCAGCCCGGGATGGACTAGCGGCTACAATGAGCAGTTCTTC
CDR3 protein: CATSPGWTSGYNEQFF
clone size: .
J gene: TRBJ2-1
V gene: TRBV24-1
D gene: TRBD2

CDR3 DNA: TGTGCCATCAGTGTGAGGGGGGACAGGGGCTATGGCTACACCTTC
CDR3 protein: CAISVRGDRGYGYTF
clone size: many
J gene: TRBJ1-2
V gene: TRBV10-3
D gene: TRBD1

CDR3 DNA: TGCGCCAGCAGTGAGTCGAGATTCCCTTCAGGGCCCGGGAGGACCCAGTACTTC
CDR3 protein: CASSESRFPSGPGRTQYF
clone size: .
J gene: TRBJ2-5
V gene: TRBV10-1
D gene: .

CDR3 DNA: TGTGCCAGCAGCCAAATGTCCGCTGGAAACACCATATATTTT
CDR3 protein: CASSQMSAGNTIYF
clone size: few
J gene: TRBJ1-3
V gene: TRBV3-1/TRBV3-2
D gene: .

CDR3 DNA: TGTGCCAGCAGTACAGGTTATCGCTACACCTTC
CDR3 protein: CASSTGYRYTF
clone size: .
J gene: TRBJ1-2
V gene: TRBV6-5
D gene: .

CDR3 DNA: TGTGCCAGTAGCAGGGATGTCAATCAGCCCCAGCATTTT
CDR3 protein: CASSRDVNQPQHF
clone size: .
J gene: TRBJ1-5
V gene: TRBV19
D gene: .

CDR3 DNA: TGTGCCAGCAGCTGGTATCGAGGGCGCGAGCAGTACTTC
CDR3 protein: CASSWYRGREQYF
clone size: .
J gene: TRBJ2-7
V gene: TRBV12-3/TRBV12-4
D gene: .

CDR3 DNA: TGTGCCACCCCGCGGGGCCGAACCGGGGAGCTGTTTTTT
CDR3 protein: CATPRGRTGELFF
clone size: .
J gene: TRBJ2-2
V gene: TRBV7-9
D gene: .

CDR3 DNA: TGCGCCAGCAGCATACAGGGTAATGAGCAGTTCTTC
CDR3 protein: CASSIQGNEQFF
clone size: .
J gene: TRBJ2-1
V gene: TRBV5-1
D gene: .

CDR3 DNA: TGTGCCAGCAGTTTAGCTGGGCCCTTTTCTGGAAACACCATATATTTT
CDR3 protein: CASSLAGPFSGNTIYF
clone size: .
J gene: TRBJ1-3
V gene: TRBV27
D gene: .

CDR3 DNA: TGTGCCAGCAGCTTGCAGGTTGAGACCCAGTACTTC
CDR3 protein: CASSLQVETQYF
clone size: .
J gene: TRBJ2-5
V gene: TRBV5-8
D gene: .

CDR3 DNA: TGTGCCAGTAGTAGGGCAGAAAATCGGAACACTGAAGCTTTCTTT
CDR3 protein: CASSRAENRNTEAFF
clone size: .
J gene: TRBJ1-1
V gene: TRBV19
D gene: .

CDR3 DNA: TGTGCCAGTAGTATTACGGGGACTAGCGGGAAGACGCAGTATTTT
CDR3 protein: CASSITGTSGKTQYF
clone size: .
J gene: TRBJ2-3
V gene: TRBV19
D gene: TRBD2

CDR3 DNA: TGTGCTAGTGGTTTGGTAACTGGAGGGGCGCTGGTCGGTTATGGCTACACCTTC
CDR3 protein: CASGLVTGGALVGYGYTF
clone size: .
J gene: TRBJ1-2
V gene: TRBV12-5
D gene: .

CDR3 DNA: TGTGCCAGCACCGAAACTACCAAGGCCGGTGGCTACACCTTC
CDR3 protein: CASTETTKAGGYTF
clone size: .
J gene: TRBJ1-2
V gene: TRBV7-2
D gene: .

CDR3 DNA: TGCGCCAGCACCCTGGGTAGCGGGGGCAGGGGTGAGCAGTTCTTC
CDR3 protein: CASTLGSGGRGEQFF
clone size: .
J gene: TRBJ2-1
V gene: TRBV5-1
D gene: TRBD2

CDR3 DNA: TGTGCCAGCAGCCAACTGGGGCCGGCCGGGGAGCTGTTTTTT
CDR3 protein: CASSQLGPAGELFF
clone size: .
J gene: TRBJ2-2
V gene: TRBV13
D gene: .

CDR3 DNA: TGTGCCTGGAGTGTACTACAGGCAAGCTCTGGAAACACCATATATTTT
CDR3 protein: CAWSVLQASSGNTIYF
clone size: .
J gene: TRBJ1-3
V gene: TRBV30
D gene: .

CDR3 DNA: TGCGCCAGCAACCGCTTCTCGGGACTCGCAATGTTGGGTGACTACACCTTC
CDR3 protein: CASNRFSGLAMLGDYTF
clone size: .
J gene: TRBJ1-2
V gene: TRBV4-1
D gene: .

CDR3 DNA: TGTGCCAGCAGCTCGGACAGGGTTAACTATGGCTACACCTTC
CDR3 protein: CASSSDRVNYGYTF
clone size: few
J gene: TRBJ1-2
V gene: TRBV7-2
D gene: TRBD1

CDR3 DNA: TGTGCCAGCAGTGATACCGGGACTCTTTGGGGTGAGCAGTTCTTC
CDR3 protein: CASSDTGTLWGEQFF
clone size: .
J gene: TRBJ2-1
V gene: TRBV6-1
D gene: .

CDR3 DNA: TGTGCCAGCAGTGACCTAGGGGGGGCGCCGGCTTTCTTT
CDR3 protein: CASSDLGGAPAFF
clone size: .
J gene: TRBJ1-1
V gene: TRBV25-1
D gene: .

CDR3 DNA: TGTGCCAGCAGCCTGGGTCCGAGGGAGCAGTACTTC
CDR3 protein: CASSLGPREQYF
clone size: once
J gene: TRBJ2-7
V gene: TRBV7-9
D gene: .

CDR3 DNA: TGTGCCAGCAGCCAAGATCACGGGGGCTACACCTTC
CDR3 protein: CASSQDHGGYTF
clone size: .
J gene: TRBJ1-2
V gene: TRBV4-2
D gene: .

CDR3 DNA: TGTGCCCTCTCAGGGACAGCTGGGGCCAACGTCCTGACTTTC
CDR3 protein: CALSGTAGANVLTF
clone size: .
J gene: TRBJ2-6
V gene: TRBV10-3
D gene: TRBD1

CDR3 DNA: TGTGCCAGCAGCGTAGCTTCTTCCGGCACCGGGGAGCTGTTTTTT
CDR3 protein: CASSVASSGTGELFF
clone size: .
J gene: TRBJ2-2
V gene: TRBV9
D gene: .

CDR3 DNA: TGTGCCAGCAGTTACTCGACAGGGAATACCTACGAGCAGTACTTC
CDR3 protein: CASSYSTGNTYEQYF
clone size: .
J gene: TRBJ2-7
V gene: TRBV6-2/TRBV6-3
D gene: TRBD1

CDR3 DNA: TGTGCAAGTCGACTAAGCGGGGGGCCTAGCACAGATACGCAGTATTTT
CDR3 protein: CASRLSGGPSTDTQYF
clone size: .
J gene: TRBJ2-3
V gene: TRBV12-2
D gene: .

CDR3 DNA: TGTGCCACCAGTGTTGCGGGGGGGGGAAATGAGCAGTTCTTC
CDR3 protein: CATSVAGGGNEQFF
clone size: .
J gene: TRBJ2-1
V gene: TRBV24-1
D gene: TRBD2

CDR3 DNA: TGTGCCAGCAGCCTAAATCCACAGGGTTTAAGTGAAGCTTTCTTT
CDR3 protein: CASSLNPQGLSEAFF
clone size: once
J gene: TRBJ1-1
V gene: TRBV3-1/TRBV3-2
D gene: .

CDR3 DNA: TGCGCCAGCCGTCCCGGGACAGGAAACACCATATATTTT
CDR3 protein: CASRPGTGNTIYF
clone size: once
J gene: TRBJ1-3
V gene: TRBV5-1
D gene: .